The T cell receptor (beta chain) described here comes from a study of CDR3 diversity in severe acne. In germline, CDR1 is SQVTM, CDR2 ANQGSEA. Trimming shortened V by 7 bases and J by 2 bases, and 13 bases separated the two germline ends. This CDR3 contains 13 residues. TCRdb analysed the PCR reads with MiXCR anew, one entry per CDR3 protein. Among about 97,000 distinct CDR3 sequences, around 56% were seen once, and the ten largest hold 12%. The sequence came from a male donor with acne. The chain carries TRBV29-1 and TRBJ2-3; D perhaps matches TRBD2 (6 bases). Sequencing was performed on blood. The CDR3 coding sequence is TGCAGCGCTGAGGGACTTTACACAGATACGCAGTATTTT. It translates to CSAEGLYTDTQYF.